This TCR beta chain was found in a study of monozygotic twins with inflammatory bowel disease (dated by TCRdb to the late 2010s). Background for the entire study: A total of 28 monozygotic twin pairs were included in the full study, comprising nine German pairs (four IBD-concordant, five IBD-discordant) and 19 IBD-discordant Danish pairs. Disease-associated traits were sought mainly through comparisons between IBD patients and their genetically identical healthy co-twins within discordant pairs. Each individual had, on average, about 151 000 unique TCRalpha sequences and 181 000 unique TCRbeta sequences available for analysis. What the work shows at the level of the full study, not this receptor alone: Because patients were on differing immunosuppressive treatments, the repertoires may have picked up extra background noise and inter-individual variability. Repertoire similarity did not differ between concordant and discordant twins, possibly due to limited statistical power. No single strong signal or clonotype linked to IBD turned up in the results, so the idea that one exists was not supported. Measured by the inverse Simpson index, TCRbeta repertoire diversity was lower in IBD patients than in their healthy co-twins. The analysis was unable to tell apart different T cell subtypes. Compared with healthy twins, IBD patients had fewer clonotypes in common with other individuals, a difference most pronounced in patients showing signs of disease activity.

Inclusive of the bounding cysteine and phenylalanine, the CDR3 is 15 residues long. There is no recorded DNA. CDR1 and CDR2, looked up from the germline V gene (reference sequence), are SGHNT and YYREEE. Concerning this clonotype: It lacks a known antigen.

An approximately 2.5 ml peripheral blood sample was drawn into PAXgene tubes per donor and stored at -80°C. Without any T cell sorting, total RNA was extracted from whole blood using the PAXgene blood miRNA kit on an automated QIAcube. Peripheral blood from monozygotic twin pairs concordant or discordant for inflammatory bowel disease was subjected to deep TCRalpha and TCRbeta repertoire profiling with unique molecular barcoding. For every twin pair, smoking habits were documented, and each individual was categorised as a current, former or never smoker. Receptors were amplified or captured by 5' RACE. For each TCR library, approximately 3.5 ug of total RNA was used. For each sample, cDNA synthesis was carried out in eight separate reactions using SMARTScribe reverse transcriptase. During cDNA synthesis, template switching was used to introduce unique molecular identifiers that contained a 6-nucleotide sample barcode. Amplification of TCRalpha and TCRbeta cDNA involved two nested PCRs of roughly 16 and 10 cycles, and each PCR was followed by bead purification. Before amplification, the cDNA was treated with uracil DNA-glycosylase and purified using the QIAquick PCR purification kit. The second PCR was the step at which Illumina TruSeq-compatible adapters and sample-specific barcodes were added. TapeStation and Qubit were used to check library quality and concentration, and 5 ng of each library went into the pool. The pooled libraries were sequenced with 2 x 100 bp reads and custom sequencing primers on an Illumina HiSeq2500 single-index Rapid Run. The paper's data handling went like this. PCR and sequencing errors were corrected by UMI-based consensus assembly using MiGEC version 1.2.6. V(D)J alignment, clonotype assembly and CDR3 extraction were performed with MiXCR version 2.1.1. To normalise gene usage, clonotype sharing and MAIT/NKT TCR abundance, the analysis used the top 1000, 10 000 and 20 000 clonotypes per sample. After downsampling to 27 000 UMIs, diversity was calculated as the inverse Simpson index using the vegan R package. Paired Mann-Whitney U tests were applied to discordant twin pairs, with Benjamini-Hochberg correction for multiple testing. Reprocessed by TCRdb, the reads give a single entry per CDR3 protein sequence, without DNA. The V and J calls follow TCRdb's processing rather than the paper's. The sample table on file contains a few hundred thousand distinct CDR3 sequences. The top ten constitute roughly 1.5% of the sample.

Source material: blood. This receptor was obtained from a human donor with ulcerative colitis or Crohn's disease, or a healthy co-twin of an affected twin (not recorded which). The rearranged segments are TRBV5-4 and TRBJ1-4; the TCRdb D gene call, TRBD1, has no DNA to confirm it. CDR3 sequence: CASSTTGGRGEKLFF.